This TCR beta chain was obtained from a study of beta chain features in type 1 diabetes. Study information: There were around 100,000,000 sorted cells examined across all samples. The study's findings and limits: Shortening of TCRB CDR3s, moderate but significant, appeared in all four CD4+ subsets of Type 1 diabetes patients.

Sequenced material consisted of expressed TCRB transcripts (all of the isolated RNA was reverse transcribed). Method: immunoSEQ multiplex PCR; TCRdb's copy keeps in-frame clones and lacks some. In the table there are 150,000 to 200,000 clones, roughly 9% of which are singletons. V shed 5 bases and J 7 bases; nucleotides not matched to a gene: 11. There are 15 residues in the CDR3. CDR1 and CDR2 (germline): LNHDA, SQIVND (reference sequence). This clone has only a few counts. The antigen is not known. V is TRBV19 and J is TRBJ2-7; TRBD1 matches at 10 bases. The source of this sequence is a woman aged 25-40 years with type 1 diabetes. Source material: central memory CD4+ T cells from blood. Here the CDR3 reads CASSPFRDRGSEQYF. The DNA for the CDR3 is TGTGCCAGTAGTCCATTCCGGGACAGGGGAAGTGAGCAGTACTTC.